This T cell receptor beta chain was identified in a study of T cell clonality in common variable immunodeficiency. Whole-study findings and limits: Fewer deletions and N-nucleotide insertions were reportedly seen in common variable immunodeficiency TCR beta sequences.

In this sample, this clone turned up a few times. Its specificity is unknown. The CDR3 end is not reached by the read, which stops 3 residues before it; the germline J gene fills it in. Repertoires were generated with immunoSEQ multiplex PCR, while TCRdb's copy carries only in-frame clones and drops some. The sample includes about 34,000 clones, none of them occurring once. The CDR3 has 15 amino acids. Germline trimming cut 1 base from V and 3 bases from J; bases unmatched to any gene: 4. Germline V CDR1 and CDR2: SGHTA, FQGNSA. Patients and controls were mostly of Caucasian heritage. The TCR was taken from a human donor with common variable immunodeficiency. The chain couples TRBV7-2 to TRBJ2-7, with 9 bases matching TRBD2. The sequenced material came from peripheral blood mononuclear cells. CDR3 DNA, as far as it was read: TGTGCCAGCAGCTTAGTCCCTAGCGGGATCTACGAG. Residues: CASSLVPSGIYE. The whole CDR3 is CASSLVPSGIYEQYF.